This paragraph reports one T cell receptor (beta chain). What it binds is unknown. The CDR3 has 15 amino acids. The V gene's germline CDR1 is SGHDT and CDR2 YYEEEE. V trimming: 3 bases; J trimming: 8 bases; junction bases outside the gene matches: 8. This PCR relied on a set of 60 Vbeta primers and 13 Jbeta primers. TCRdb's table, derived via immunoSEQ multiplex PCR, lists solely in-frame clones and lacks some. This sample has some 120,000 clones, with 75% to 85% found just once. This sample was taken from a study of cytomegalovirus exposure and HLA in healthy donors. Study-wide results and limits: The authors judged a highly shared variant cluster likely a sequencing artifact. 150 to 200 TCR beta chains were listed as cytomegalovirus-associated. The authors assumed roughly uniform sequencing depth across donors for presence/absence analyses.

The material sequenced was PBMCs. This sequence joins TRBV5-6 and TRBJ1-4; 9 bases line up with TRBD1. This receptor was identified in a male donor in good health and CMV-seronegative. CDR3 residues: CASSYGTGGGEKLFF. The CDR3 bases are TGTGCCAGCAGCTACGGTACAGGGGGCGGCGAAAAACTGTTTTTT.